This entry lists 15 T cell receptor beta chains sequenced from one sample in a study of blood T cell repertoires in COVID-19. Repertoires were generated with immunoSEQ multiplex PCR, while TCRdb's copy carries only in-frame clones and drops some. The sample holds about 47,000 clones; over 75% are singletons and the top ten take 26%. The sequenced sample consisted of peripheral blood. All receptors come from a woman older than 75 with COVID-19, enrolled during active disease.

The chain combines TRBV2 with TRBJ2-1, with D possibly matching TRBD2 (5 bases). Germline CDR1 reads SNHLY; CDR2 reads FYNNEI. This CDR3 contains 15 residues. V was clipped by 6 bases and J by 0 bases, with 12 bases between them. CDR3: CASSDPGSSYNEQFF. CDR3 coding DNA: TGTGCCAGCAGCGATCCTGGGAGCTCCTACAATGAGCAGTTCTTC.

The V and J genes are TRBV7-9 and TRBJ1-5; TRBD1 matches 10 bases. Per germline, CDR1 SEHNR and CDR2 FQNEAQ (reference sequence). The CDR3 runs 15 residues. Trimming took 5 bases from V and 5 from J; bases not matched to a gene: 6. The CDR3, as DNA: TGTGCCAGCAGCCCCGCCGGGACAGGGGATCAGCCCCAGCATTTT. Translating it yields CASSPAGTGDQPQHF.

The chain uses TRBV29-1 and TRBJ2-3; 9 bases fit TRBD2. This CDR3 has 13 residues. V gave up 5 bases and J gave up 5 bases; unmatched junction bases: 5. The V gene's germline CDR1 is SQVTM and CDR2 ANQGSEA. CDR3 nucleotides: TGCAGCGTTCGCGGGAGGGGGGTAGATACGCAGTATTTT. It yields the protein CSVRGRGVDTQYF.

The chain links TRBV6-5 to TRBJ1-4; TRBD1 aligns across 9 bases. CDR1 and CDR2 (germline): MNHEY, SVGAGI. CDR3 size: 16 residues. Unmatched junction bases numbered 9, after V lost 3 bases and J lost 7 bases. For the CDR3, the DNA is TGTGCCAGCAGTTATCGATTCGGGACAGGGTTTGAAAAACTGTTTTTT. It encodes CASSYRFGTGFEKLFF.

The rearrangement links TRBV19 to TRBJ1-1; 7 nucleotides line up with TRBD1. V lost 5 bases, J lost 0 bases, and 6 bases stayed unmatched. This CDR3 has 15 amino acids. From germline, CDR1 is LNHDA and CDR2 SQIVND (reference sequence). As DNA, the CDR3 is TGTGCCAGTAGTGACCCCAGGGGGATGAACACTGAAGCTTTCTTT. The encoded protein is CASSDPRGMNTEAFF.

Here the CDR3 reads CASSPLISRETQYF. The CDR3 DNA reads TGTGCCAGCTCACCCTTAATCTCCAGAGAGACCCAGTACTTC. The chain joins TRBV18 to TRBJ2-5; D is unclear. The V and J ends lost 3 bases and 4 bases respectively, with 12 bases between them. Germline assignment: CDR1 KGHSH and CDR2 LQKENI. The CDR3 runs 14 residues.

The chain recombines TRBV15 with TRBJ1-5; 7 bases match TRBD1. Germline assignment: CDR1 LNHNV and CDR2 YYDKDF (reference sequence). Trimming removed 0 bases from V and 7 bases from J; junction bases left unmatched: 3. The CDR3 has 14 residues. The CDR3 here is CATSRDEGGQPQHF. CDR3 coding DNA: TGTGCCACCAGCAGAGATGAAGGGGGCCAGCCCCAGCATTTT.

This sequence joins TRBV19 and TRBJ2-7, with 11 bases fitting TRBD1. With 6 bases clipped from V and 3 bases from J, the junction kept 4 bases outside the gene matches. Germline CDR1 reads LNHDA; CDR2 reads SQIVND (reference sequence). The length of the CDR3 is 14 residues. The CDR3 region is CASSRTGGSYEQYF. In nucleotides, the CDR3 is TGTGCCAGTAGCCGGACAGGGGGCAGCTACGAGCAGTACTTC.

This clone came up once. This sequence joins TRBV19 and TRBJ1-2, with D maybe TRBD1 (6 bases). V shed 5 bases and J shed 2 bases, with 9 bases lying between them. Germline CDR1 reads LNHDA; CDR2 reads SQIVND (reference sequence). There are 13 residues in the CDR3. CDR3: CASSATGNYGYTF. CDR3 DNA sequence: TGTGCCAGTAGTGCGACAGGAAACTATGGCTACACCTTC. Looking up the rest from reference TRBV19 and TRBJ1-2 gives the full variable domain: DGGITQSPKYLFRKEGQNVTLSCEQNLNHDAMYWYRQDPGQGLRLIYYSQIVNDFQKGDIAEGYSVSREKKESFPLTVTSAQKNPTAFYLCASSATGNYGYTFGSGTRLTVV.

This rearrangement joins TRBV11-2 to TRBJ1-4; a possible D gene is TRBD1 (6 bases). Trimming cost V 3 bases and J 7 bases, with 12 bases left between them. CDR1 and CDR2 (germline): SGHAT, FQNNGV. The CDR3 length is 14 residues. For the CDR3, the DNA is TGTGCCAGCAGCTTGCAGGGGCCTAGTGAAAAACTGTTTTTT. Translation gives CASSLQGPSEKLFF.

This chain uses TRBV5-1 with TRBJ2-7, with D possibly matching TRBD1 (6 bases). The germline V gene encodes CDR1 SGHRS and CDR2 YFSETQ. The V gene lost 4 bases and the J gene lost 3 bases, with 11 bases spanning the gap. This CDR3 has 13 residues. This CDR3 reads CASSRDTNYEQYF. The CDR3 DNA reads TGCGCCAGCAGCCGGGACACGAACTACGAGCAGTACTTC.

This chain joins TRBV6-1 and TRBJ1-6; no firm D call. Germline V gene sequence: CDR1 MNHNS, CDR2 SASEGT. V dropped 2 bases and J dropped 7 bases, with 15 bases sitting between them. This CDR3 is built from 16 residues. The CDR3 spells CASSESSGHGNSPLHF. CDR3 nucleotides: TGTGCCAGCAGTGAAAGTAGCGGTCACGGGAATTCACCCCTCCACTTT.

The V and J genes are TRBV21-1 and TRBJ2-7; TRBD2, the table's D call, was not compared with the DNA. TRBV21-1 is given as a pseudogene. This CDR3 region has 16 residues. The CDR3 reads CASSRKESGERDEQYF. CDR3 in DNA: TGTGCCAGCAGCCGAAAAGAGTCGGGGGAACGGGACGAGCAGTACTTC.

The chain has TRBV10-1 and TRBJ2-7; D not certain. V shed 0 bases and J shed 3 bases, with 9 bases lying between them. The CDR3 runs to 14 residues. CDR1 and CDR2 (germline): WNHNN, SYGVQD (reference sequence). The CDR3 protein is CASSESTRRYEQYF. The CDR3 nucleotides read TGCGCCAGCAGTGAGTCGACAAGACGCTACGAGCAGTACTTC.

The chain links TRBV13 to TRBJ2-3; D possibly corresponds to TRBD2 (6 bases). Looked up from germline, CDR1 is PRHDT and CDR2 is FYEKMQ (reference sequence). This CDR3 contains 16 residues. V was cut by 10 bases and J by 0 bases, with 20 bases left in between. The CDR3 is CATQNSGEPSTDTQYF. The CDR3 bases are TGTGCCACCCAGAATAGCGGAGAACCTAGCACAGATACGCAGTATTTT.